This T cell receptor beta chain was sequenced for a study of shared clonotypes between healthy human individuals. CDR1 and CDR2 (germline): SGHVS, FQNEAQ. This CDR3 spans 15 amino acids. The V segment lost 5 bases and the J segment 3 bases; nucleotides outside the gene matches: 9. Measured with immunoSEQ multiplex PCR; TCRdb has only the in-frame clones, and not every one. The sample has about 820,000 clones, approximately 92% seen once; the top ten hold about 24%. Cells designated naive CD8 were CD45RO-negative and were positively selected for CCR7, with terminally differentiated effector memory CD45RA+ cells excluded.

The chain links TRBV7-8 to TRBJ2-7; TRBD1 matches 8 bases. The sequencing sample was made of naive CD8+ T cells sorted from blood. This sequence was found in a man aged 25-45 years in good health. CDR3 bases: TGTGCCAGCAGCACAGAGACAGGGGACTTCTACGAGCAGTACTTC. Its translation is CASSTETGDFYEQYF. Drawing the rest from reference TRBV7-8 and TRBJ2-7, the complete variable domain is GAGVSQSPRYKVAKRGQDVALRCDPISGHVSLFWYQQALGQGPEFLTYFQNEAQLDKSGLPSDRFFAERPEGSVSTLKIQRTQQEDSAVYLCASSTETGDFYEQYFGPGTRLTVT.